This T cell receptor beta chain was sequenced for a study of blood T cells in healthy people across ages. This CDR3 has 22 amino acids. Germline CDR1 reads LGHNA; CDR2 reads YNFKEQ. J gave up 0 bases and V 2 bases, and 16 bases lay outside the gene matches. Next came a second PCR, run for 7 to 11 cycles, which used a sample-barcoded 5' primer along with a J-beta primer mix. TCRdb reprocessed the 5' RACE reads with MiXCR, giving one entry per CDR3 protein. This sample has about 2 million distinct CDR3 sequences, with around 48% found just once. This clonotype was sampled from a woman aged 35 to 49 in good health. Sequencing used blood. This chain connects TRBV4-2 to TRBJ2-3; 14 bases fit TRBD2. The CDR3 loop reads CASSQRLAGGPSQSFSTDTQYF. DNA of the CDR3: TGTGCCAGCAGCCAAAGACTAGCGGGGGGGCCGTCGCAATCCTTCAGCACAGATACGCAGTATTTT.